What follows are 4 T cell receptor beta chains derived from one specimen sequenced in a study of OX40 agonist ivuxolimab in advanced cancers. Data came from immunoSEQ multiplex PCR; TCRdb stores just in-frame clones and leaves some out. There are around 73,000 clones in the sample; approximately 90% occur only once, and roughly 0.56% lies in the top ten. The material was CD4+ or CD8+ T cells sorted from blood, obtained in a trial of the OX40 agonist ivuxolimab. The receptors derive from an adult with an advanced solid tumor such as melanoma, head and neck, liver or kidney cancer.

The gene calls are TRBV6-6 and TRBJ2-7; tentatively, D is TRBD1 or TRBD2 (6 bases each). In germline, CDR1 is MNHNY, CDR2 SVGAGI (reference sequence). The V end was cut by 7 bases, the J end by 2 bases, with 15 bases between. The CDR3 contains 14 residues. CDR3 coding DNA: TGTGCCAGCACAGGGCGTGGGGGGCCCTACGAGCAGTACTTC. Residues: CASTGRGGPYEQYF.

The V call is TRBV7-2, the J call TRBJ2-7; TRBD2 aligns across 8 bases. CDR1 and CDR2 (germline): SGHTA, FQGNSA. The CDR3 is made up of 15 amino acids. Germline trimming cut 5 bases from V and 7 bases from J; bases unmatched to any gene: 13. CDR3 nucleotide sequence: TGTGCCAGCAGCGGGTCGGGACTAGTCGGCCTTGAGCAGTACTTC. Its translation is CASSGSGLVGLEQYF.

CDR3 nucleotide sequence: TGTGCCAGCAGCTTAAAGACTAGCGGGAGTTCTTACAATGAGCAGTTCTTC. Its protein is CASSLKTSGSSYNEQFF. The chain employs TRBV7-8 and TRBJ2-1, with 12 bases identical to TRBD2. CDR3 length equals 17 residues. The trim removed 2 bases at V and 4 bases at J, leaving 6 bases unmatched. Per germline, CDR1 SGHVS and CDR2 FQNEAQ.

The rearrangement joins TRBV18 to TRBJ2-2, with TRBD2 matching over 9 bases. CDR1 is KGHSH and CDR2 is LQKENI in the germline V gene. V gave up 0 bases and J gave up 3 bases; unmatched junction bases: 5. CDR3 size: 17 residues. CDR3 bases: TGTGCCAGCTCACCACCTAGCGGGAGCCTATACACCGGGGAGCTGTTTTTT. The encoded protein is CASSPPSGSLYTGELFF.